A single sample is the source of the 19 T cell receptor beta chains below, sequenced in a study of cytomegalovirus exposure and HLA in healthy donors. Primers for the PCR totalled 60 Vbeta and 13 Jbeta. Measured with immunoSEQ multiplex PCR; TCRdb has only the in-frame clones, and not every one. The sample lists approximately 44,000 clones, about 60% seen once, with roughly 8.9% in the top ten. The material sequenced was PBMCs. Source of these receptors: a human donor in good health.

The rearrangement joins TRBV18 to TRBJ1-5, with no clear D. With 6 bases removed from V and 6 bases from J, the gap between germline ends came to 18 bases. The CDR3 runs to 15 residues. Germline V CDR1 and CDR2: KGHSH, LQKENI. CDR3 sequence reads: CASSLRQDSSQPQHF. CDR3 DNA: TGTGCCAGCTCTCTTAGGCAGGATAGTTCTCAGCCCCAGCATTTT.

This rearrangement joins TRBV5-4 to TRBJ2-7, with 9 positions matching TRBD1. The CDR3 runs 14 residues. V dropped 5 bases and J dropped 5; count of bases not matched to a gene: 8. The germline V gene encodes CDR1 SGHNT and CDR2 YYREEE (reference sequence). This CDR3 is CASRWDRVSHEQYF. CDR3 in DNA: TGTGCCAGCAGATGGGACAGGGTATCGCACGAGCAGTACTTC.

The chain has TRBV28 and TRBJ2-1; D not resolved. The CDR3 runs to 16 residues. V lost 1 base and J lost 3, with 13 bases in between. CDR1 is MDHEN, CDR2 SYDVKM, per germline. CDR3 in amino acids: CASSLLTLFNYNEQFF. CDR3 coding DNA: TGTGCCAGCAGTTTATTAACCCTATTCAACTACAATGAGCAGTTCTTC.

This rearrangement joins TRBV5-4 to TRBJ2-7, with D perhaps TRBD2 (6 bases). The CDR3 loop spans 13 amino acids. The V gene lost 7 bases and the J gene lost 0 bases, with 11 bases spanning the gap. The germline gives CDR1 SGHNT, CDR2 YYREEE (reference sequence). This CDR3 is CASRDGSSYEQYF. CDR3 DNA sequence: TGTGCCAGCCGGGACGGGAGCTCCTACGAGCAGTACTTC. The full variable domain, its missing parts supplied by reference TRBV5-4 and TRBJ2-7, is ETGVTQSPTHLIKTRGQQVTLRCSSQSGHNTVSWYQQALGQGPQFIFQYYREEENGRGNFPPRFSGLQFPNYSSELNVNALELDDSALYLCASRDGSSYEQYFGPGTRLTVT.

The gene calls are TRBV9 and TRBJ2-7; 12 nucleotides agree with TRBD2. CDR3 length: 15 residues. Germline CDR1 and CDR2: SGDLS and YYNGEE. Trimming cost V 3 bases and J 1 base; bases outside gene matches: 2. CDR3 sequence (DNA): TGTGCCAGCAGCGATCTAGCGGGGGGGTCCTACGAGCAGTACTTC. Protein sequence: CASSDLAGGSYEQYF.

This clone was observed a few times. CDR3 sequence (DNA): TGTGCCAGTAGTACAATCCCCCCTGGAGATCAGCCCCAGCATTTT. It encodes CASSTIPPGDQPQHF. The chain recombines TRBV19 with TRBJ1-5; the D is unclear. CDR1 and CDR2 (germline): LNHDA, SQIVND (reference sequence). V shed 4 bases and J shed 5 bases, with 15 bases lying between them. The CDR3 consists of 15 residues.

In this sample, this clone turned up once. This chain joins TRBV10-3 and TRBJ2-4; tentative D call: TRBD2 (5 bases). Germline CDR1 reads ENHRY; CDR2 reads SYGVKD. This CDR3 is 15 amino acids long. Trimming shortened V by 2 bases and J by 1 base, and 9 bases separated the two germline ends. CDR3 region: CAISEGLGAKNIQYF. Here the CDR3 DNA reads TGTGCCATCAGTGAGGGACTGGGGGCCAAAAACATTCAGTACTTC.

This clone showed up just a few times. The CDR3 coding sequence is TGTGCCAGCAGTCTAGGGGGCGCCCACGAGACCCAGTACTTC. Translating gives CASSLGGAHETQYF. The chain employs TRBV6-5 and TRBJ2-5; 7 bases map to TRBD1. V shed 5 bases and J 5 bases; nucleotides not matched to a gene: 8. Germline lookup yields CDR1 MNHEY and CDR2 SVGAGI. CDR3 length: 14 amino acids.

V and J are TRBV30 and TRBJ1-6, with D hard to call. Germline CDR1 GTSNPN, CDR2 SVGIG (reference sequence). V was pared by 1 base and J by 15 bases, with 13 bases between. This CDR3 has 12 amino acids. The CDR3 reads CAWSEAARHLHF. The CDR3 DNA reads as TGTGCCTGGAGTGAGGCGGCTCGCCACCTCCACTTT. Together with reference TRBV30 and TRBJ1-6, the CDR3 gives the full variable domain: SQTIHQWPATLVQPVGSPLSLECTVEGTSNPNLYWYRQAAGRGLQLLFYSVGIGQISSEVPQNLSASRPQDRQFILSSKKLLLSDSGFYLCAWSEAARHLHFGNGTRLTVT.

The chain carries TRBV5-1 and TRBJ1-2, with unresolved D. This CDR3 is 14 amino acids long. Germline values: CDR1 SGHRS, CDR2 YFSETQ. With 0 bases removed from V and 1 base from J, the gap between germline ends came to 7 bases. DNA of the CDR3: TGCGCCAGCAGCTTGGATCCTAATAACTATGGCTACACCTTC. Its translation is CASSLDPNNYGYTF. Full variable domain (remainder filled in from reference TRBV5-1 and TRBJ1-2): KAGVTQTPRYLIKTRGQQVTLSCSPISGHRSVSWYQQTPGQGLQFLFEYFSETQRNKGNFPGRFSGRQFSNSRSEMNVSTLELGDSALYLCASSLDPNNYGYTFGSGTRLTVV.

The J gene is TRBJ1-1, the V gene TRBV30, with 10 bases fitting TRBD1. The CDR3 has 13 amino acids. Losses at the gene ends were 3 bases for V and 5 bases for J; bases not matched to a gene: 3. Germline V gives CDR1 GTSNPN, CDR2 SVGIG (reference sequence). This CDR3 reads CAWRTGGRTEAFF. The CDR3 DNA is TGTGCCTGGAGGACAGGGGGCCGGACTGAAGCTTTCTTT.

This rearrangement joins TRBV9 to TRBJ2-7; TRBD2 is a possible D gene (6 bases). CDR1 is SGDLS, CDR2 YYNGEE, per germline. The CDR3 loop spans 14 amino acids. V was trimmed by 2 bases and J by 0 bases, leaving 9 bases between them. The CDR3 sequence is CASSVFGGSYEQYF. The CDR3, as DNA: TGTGCCAGCAGCGTTTTCGGGGGCTCCTACGAGCAGTACTTC. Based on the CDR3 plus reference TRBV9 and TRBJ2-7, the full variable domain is DSGVTQTPKHLITATGQRVTLRCSPRSGDLSVYWYQQSLDQGLQFLIQYYNGEERAKGNILERFSAQQFPDLHSELNLSSLELGDSALYFCASSVFGGSYEQYFGPGTRLTVT.

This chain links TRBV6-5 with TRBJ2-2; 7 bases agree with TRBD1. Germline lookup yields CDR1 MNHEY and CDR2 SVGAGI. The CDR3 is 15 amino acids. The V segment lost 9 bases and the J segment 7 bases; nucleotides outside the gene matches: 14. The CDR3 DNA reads TGTGCCAGTAGCCCAGGGGGAGATCTGGGCGGGGAGCTGTTTTTT. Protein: CASSPGGDLGGELFF.

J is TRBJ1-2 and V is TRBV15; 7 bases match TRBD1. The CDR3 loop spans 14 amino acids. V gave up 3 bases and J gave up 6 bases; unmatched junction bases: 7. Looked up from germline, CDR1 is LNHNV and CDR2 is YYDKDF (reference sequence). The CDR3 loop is CATSRQRTGNGYTF. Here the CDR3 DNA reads TGTGCCACCAGCAGGCAGAGGACAGGAAATGGCTACACCTTC.

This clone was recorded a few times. The CDR3 DNA is TGTGCCAGTAGTATAGTTCAGGGGGCGGCCACTGAAGCTTTCTTT. Translated: CASSIVQGAATEAFF. The chain combines TRBV19 with TRBJ1-1; 8 bases match TRBD1. The ends lost 1 base at V and 4 bases at J; junction bases unmatched: 5. The CDR3 length is 15 residues. The germline gives CDR1 LNHDA, CDR2 SQIVND (reference sequence).

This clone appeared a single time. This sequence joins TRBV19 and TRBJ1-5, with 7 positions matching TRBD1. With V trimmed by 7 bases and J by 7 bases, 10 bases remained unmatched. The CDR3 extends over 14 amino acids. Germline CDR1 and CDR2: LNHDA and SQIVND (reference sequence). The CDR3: CASISRGARQPQHF. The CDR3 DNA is TGTGCCAGTATCTCCAGGGGGGCCCGGCAGCCCCAGCATTTT.

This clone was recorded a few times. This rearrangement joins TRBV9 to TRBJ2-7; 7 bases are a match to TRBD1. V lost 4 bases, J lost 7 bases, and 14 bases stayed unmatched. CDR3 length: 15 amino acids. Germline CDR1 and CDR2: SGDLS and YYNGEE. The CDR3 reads CASSLTQGPLLEQYF. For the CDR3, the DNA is TGTGCCAGCAGCTTAACACAGGGGCCCCTTTTGGAGCAGTACTTC. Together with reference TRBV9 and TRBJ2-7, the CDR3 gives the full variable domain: DSGVTQTPKHLITATGQRVTLRCSPRSGDLSVYWYQQSLDQGLQFLIQYYNGEERAKGNILERFSAQQFPDLHSELNLSSLELGDSALYFCASSLTQGPLLEQYFGPGTRLTVT.

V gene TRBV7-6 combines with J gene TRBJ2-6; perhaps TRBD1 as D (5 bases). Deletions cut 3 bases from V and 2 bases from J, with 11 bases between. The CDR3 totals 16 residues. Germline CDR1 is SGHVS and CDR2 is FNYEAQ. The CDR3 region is CASSFQGRAGANVLTF. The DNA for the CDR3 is TGTGCCAGCAGCTTCCAGGGTAGGGCTGGGGCCAACGTCCTGACTTTC. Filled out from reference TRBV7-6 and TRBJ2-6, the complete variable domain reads GAGVSQSPRYKVTKRGQDVALRCDPISGHVSLYWYRQALGQGPEFLTYFNYEAQQDKSGLPNDRFSAERPEGSISTLTIQRTEQRDSAMYRCASSFQGRAGANVLTFGAGSRLTVL.

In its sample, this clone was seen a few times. The CDR3 reads CATGRRQGHTEAFF. CDR3 bases: TGTGCCACCGGAAGAAGGCAGGGGCACACTGAAGCTTTCTTT. The chain uses TRBV15 and TRBJ1-1, with a tentative D call TRBD1 (6 bases). Germline V lookup: CDR1 LNHNV, CDR2 YYDKDF (reference sequence). The CDR3 has 14 amino acids. V was cut by 8 bases and J by 3 bases, with 16 bases left in between. The full variable domain, rest sourced from reference TRBV15 and TRBJ1-1, is DAMVIQNPRYQVTQFGKPVTLSCSQTLNHNVMYWYQQKSSQAPKLLFHYYDKDFNNEADTPDNFQSRRPNTSFCFLDIRSPGLGDTAMYLCATGRRQGHTEAFFGQGTRLTVV.